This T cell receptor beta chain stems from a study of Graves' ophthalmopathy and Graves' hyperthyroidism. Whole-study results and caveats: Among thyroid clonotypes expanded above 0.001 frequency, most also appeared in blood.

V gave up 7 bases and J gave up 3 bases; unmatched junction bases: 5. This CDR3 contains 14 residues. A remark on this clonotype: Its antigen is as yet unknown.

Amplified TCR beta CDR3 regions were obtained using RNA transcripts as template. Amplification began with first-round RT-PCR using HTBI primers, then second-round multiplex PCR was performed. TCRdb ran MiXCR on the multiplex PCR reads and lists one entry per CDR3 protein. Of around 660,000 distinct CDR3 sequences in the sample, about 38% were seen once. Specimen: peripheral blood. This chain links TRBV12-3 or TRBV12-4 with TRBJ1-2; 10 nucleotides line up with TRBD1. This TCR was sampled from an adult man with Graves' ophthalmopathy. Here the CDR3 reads CASTRDRGDYGYTF. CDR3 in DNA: TGTGCCAGCACCCGGGACAGGGGCGACTATGGCTACACCTTC.